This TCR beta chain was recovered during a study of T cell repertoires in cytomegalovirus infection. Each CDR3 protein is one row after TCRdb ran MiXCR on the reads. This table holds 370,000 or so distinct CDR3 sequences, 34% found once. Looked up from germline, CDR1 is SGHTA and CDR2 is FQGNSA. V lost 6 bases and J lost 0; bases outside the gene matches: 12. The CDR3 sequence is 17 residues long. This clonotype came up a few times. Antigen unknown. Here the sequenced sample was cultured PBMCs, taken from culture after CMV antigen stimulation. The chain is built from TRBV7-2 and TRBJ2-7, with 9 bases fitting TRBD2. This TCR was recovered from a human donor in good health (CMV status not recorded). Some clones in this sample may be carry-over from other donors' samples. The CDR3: CASSFKTSGLVSYEQYF. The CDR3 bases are TGTGCCAGCAGTTTTAAGACTAGCGGCCTGGTCTCCTACGAGCAGTACTTC.